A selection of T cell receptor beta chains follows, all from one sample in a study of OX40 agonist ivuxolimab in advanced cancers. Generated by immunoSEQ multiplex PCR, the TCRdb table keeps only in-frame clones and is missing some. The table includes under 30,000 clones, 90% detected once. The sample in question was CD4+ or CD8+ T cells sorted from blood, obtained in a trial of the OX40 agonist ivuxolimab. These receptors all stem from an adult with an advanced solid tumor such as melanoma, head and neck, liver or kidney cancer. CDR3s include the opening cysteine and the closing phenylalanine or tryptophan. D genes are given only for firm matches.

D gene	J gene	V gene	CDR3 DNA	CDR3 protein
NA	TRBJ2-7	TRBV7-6	TGTGCCAGCAGCTCGGACGTAGCCGACGAGCAGTACTTC	CASSSDVADEQYF
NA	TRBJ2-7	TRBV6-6	TGTGCCAGCAGAACAGGAACCGAGCAGTACTTC	CASRTGTEQYF
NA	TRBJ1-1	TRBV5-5	TGTGCCAGCAGCGAGGGACCTGAGGTTAACACTGAAGCTTTCTTT	CASSEGPEVNTEAFF
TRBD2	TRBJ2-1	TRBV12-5	TGTGCTAGTGGTTTTACGACTAGCGGGAGCTATGAGCAGTTCTTC	CASGFTTSGSYEQFF
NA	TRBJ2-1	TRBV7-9	TGTGCCAGCAGCCGAAAGTCGGGAGATTGGATATATGAGCAGTTCTTC	CASSRKSGDWIYEQFF
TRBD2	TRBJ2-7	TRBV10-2	TGCGCCAGCAGTGAACCCCTAGCGGGCACCTCCTACGAGCAGTACTTC	CASSEPLAGTSYEQYF
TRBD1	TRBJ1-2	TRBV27	TGTGCCAGCAAACCCACAGGGGGCGCATGGGGCTACACCTTC	CASKPTGGAWGYTF
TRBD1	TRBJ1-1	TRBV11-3	TGTGCCAGCAGCCCAGGGGGACAGGGCCCGCGCACGAACACTGAAGCTTTCTTT	CASSPGGQGPRTNTEAFF
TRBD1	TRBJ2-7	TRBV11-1	TGTGCGCCCCGGGGACAGGGAGTGGATGAGCAGTACTTC	CAPRGQGVDEQYF
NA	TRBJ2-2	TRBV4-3	TGCGCCAGCAGCCAAGACTCCCTAACTTTCAGCACCGGGGAGCTGTTTTTT	CASSQDSLTFSTGELFF
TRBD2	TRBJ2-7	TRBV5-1	TGCGCCAGCAGCTTGGCCACGGGACTAGCCTACGAGCAGTACTTC	CASSLATGLAYEQYF